Listed below are T cell receptor beta chains from one sample, sequenced in a study of blood T cell repertoires in COVID-19. TCRdb's copy holds only in-frame clones and misses some; the assay was immunoSEQ multiplex PCR. The sample carries about 210,000 clones, 80% recorded once. What was sequenced was peripheral blood. The receptor source for this set is a woman in her 70s with acute or convalescent COVID-19. Each CDR3 is given with its conserved first and last residue. Each record gives: CDR3 protein, J gene, CDR3 length, V gene.

CDR3: CASSSGTENTGELFF
J: TRBJ2-2
length: 15
V: TRBV6-5

CDR3: CASSLDDRVEKLFF
J: TRBJ1-4
length: 14
V: TRBV5-1

CDR3: CASSQRDTQYF
J: TRBJ2-3
length: 11
V: TRBV6-2/TRBV6-3

CDR3: CASSSTSGGAHTQYF
J: TRBJ2-3
length: 15
V: TRBV6-2/TRBV6-3

CDR3: CASSRGTGTRETQYF
J: TRBJ2-5
length: 15
V: TRBV5-1

CDR3: CASSLSLQETQYF
J: TRBJ2-5
length: 13
V: TRBV11-2

CDR3: CAISEQGWTEAFF
J: TRBJ1-1
length: 13
V: TRBV10-3

CDR3: CATGLADTGELFF
J: TRBJ2-2
length: 13
V: TRBV24-1

CDR3: CASSESGIYTQYF
J: TRBJ2-3
length: 13
V: TRBV6-1

CDR3: CASVETGIASTEAFF
J: TRBJ1-1
length: 15
V: TRBV6-5

CDR3: CASSITPDRGAGYTF
J: TRBJ1-2
length: 15
V: TRBV19

CDR3: CASSVESGGGRELFF
J: TRBJ2-2
length: 15
V: TRBV9

CDR3: CASSPIGQGGNYGYTF
J: TRBJ1-2
length: 16
V: TRBV18

CDR3: CASKQGASGNTIYF
J: TRBJ1-3
length: 14
V: TRBV27

CDR3: CASSLRLAGNPSSYNEQFF
J: TRBJ2-1
length: 19
V: TRBV7-2

CDR3: CASSLQQGGETQYF
J: TRBJ2-5
length: 14
V: TRBV7-2

CDR3: CASSSGWGNEQFF
J: TRBJ2-1
length: 13
V: TRBV11-2

CDR3: CASSLGGGETQYF
J: TRBJ2-5
length: 13
V: TRBV7-9

CDR3: CASSLAGRVTNEKLFF
J: TRBJ1-4
length: 16
V: TRBV5-1